Below, 11 T cell receptor beta chains from the same sample are listed, as sequenced in a study of PD-1 blockade in classical Hodgkin lymphoma (dated by TCRdb to the early 2020s). The time point label on this specimen signifies: cycle 1 day 1 (C1D1), immediately before nivolumab initiation. Every trial patient had relapsed following autologous stem cell transplantation, and prior brentuximab vedotin exposure was what differed among cohorts A, B and C. The library came from the immunoSEQ multiplex PCR assay. In its TCRdb copy, this immuneACCESS table keeps in-frame sequences only and misses some clones. Where compared with another copy, unresolved V genes explain less than half of these, and the others have no known cause. This sample is represented by fewer than 90,000 clones; 85% to 95% of them were singletons. The top ten hold 8% of the sample. The material was peripheral blood mononuclear cells (PBMCs), obtained at baseline. The receptors were sampled from a human donor with classical Hodgkin lymphoma.

The chain carries TRBV7-9 and TRBJ2-7, with TRBD1 identical over 8 bases. Trimming removed 4 bases from V and 2 bases from J; junction bases left unmatched: 7. Per the germline V gene, CDR1 is SEHNR and CDR2 is FQNEAQ (reference sequence). This CDR3 has 15 amino acids. For the CDR3, the DNA is TGTGCCAGCAGCTACGGACAGGGTGAAACCTACGAGCAGTACTTC. This encodes CASSYGQGETYEQYF. Drawing the rest from reference TRBV7-9 and TRBJ2-7, the complete variable domain is DTGVSQNPRHKITKRGQNVTFRCDPISEHNRLYWYRQTLGQGPEFLTYFQNEAQLEKSRLLSDRFSAERPKGSFSTLEIQRTEQGDSAMYLCASSYGQGETYEQYFGPGTRLTVT.

The chain combines TRBV27 with TRBJ2-1; no firm D call. The CDR3 is 13 amino acids. Germline values: CDR1 MNHEY, CDR2 SMNVEV (reference sequence). The V end lost 0 bases, the J end lost 5 bases, and 5 bases lay between the germline ends. CDR3 DNA: TGTGCCAGCAGTTTATCCCCCGACAATGAGCAGTTCTTC. Translation: CASSLSPDNEQFF.

The chain has TRBV11-2 and TRBJ1-1, with 7 nucleotides matching TRBD1. V shed 5 bases, J shed 4 bases, and the junction held 7 bases outside the gene matches. CDR1 SGHAT and CDR2 FQNNGV come from the germline V gene. The CDR3 consists of 14 residues. CDR3 protein: CASSPGGYGTEAFF. The CDR3 DNA is TGTGCCAGCAGCCCAGGGGGTTATGGCACTGAAGCTTTCTTT.

Here the CDR3 reads CSGTEGDGYTF. The DNA of the CDR3 is TGCAGTGGCACCGAGGGAGATGGCTACACCTTC. The chain carries TRBV20-1 and TRBJ1-2; no reliable D call. CDR1 is DFQATT and CDR2 is SNEGSKA in the germline V gene (reference sequence). V was pared by 7 bases and J by 6 bases, with 12 bases between. This CDR3 region has 11 residues.

The V and J genes are TRBV2 and TRBJ1-4, with TRBD1 matching over 9 bases. This CDR3 comprises 17 residues. Trimming took 4 bases from V and 6 from J; bases not matched to a gene: 12. Per the germline V gene, CDR1 is SNHLY and CDR2 is FYNNEI. The CDR3 DNA reads TGTGCCAGCAGTGGCTTTTACGGACAGGGGCTAGATGAAAAACTGTTTTTT. Protein sequence: CASSGFYGQGLDEKLFF.

The chain carries TRBV7-4 and TRBJ2-5; tentatively, D is TRBD2 (5 bases). Trimming shortened V by 5 bases and J by 1 base, and 8 bases separated the two germline ends. The germline gives CDR1 SGHVT, CDR2 SQSDAQ. This CDR3 has 13 residues. CDR3 sequence: CASSPRGQETQYF. CDR3 DNA sequence: TGTGCCAGCAGCCCTCGGGGCCAAGAGACCCAGTACTTC.

This chain uses TRBV7-2 with TRBJ2-7; D may be TRBD2 (6 bases). This CDR3 has 16 amino acids. The V end was cut by 1 base, the J end by 3 bases, with 16 bases between. Germline V gene sequence: CDR1 SGHTA, CDR2 FQGNSA. CDR3 residues: CASSLGGVSGYYEQYF. The CDR3 DNA sequence: TGTGCCAGCAGCTTAGGGGGAGTTAGCGGATACTACGAGCAGTACTTC.

The chain joins TRBV9 to TRBJ1-2; D not resolved. The CDR3 is made up of 14 amino acids. V lost 0 bases and J 9 bases, leaving 15 bases between the germline ends. Per the germline V gene, CDR1 is SGDLS and CDR2 is YYNGEE. CDR3 bases: TGTGCCAGCAGCGTAGCACAGTCCCCCCCCAGCTACACCTTC. Its protein product is CASSVAQSPPSYTF.

This rearrangement joins TRBV7-9 to TRBJ2-3; 7 positions agree with TRBD1. Unmatched junction bases numbered 8, after V lost 7 bases and J lost 4 bases. This CDR3 spans 14 amino acids. CDR1 is SEHNR and CDR2 is FQNEAQ in the germline V gene (reference sequence). The CDR3 coding sequence is TGTGCCAGCACCCAGAGACAGGGCCCAGATACGCAGTATTTT. Its translation is CASTQRQGPDTQYF. The variable domain in full, completed from reference TRBV7-9 and TRBJ2-3, reads DTGVSQNPRHKITKRGQNVTFRCDPISEHNRLYWYRQTLGQGPEFLTYFQNEAQLEKSRLLSDRFSAERPKGSFSTLEIQRTEQGDSAMYLCASTQRQGPDTQYFGPGTRLTVL.

The V call is TRBV23-1, the J call TRBJ1-5, with 10 bases identical to TRBD1. TRBV23-1 is an ORF, with its function uncertain. The CDR3 is made up of 18 amino acids. Trimming took 3 bases from V and 0 from J; bases not matched to a gene: 8. This CDR3 is CASSHRDRGGDSNQPQHF. DNA of the CDR3: TGCGCCAGCAGTCACCGGGACAGGGGAGGGGATAGCAATCAGCCCCAGCATTTT.

This rearrangement joins TRBV4-2 to TRBJ1-2, with D tentatively TRBD1 (5 bases). V was pared by 1 base and J by 5 bases, with 14 bases between. Germline CDR1 LGHNA, CDR2 YNFKEQ. This CDR3 has 15 residues. CDR3 DNA sequence: TGTGCCAGCAGCCAAGGTGGGGCCAGTCCTTATGGCTACACCTTC. Amino acid sequence: CASSQGGASPYGYTF.